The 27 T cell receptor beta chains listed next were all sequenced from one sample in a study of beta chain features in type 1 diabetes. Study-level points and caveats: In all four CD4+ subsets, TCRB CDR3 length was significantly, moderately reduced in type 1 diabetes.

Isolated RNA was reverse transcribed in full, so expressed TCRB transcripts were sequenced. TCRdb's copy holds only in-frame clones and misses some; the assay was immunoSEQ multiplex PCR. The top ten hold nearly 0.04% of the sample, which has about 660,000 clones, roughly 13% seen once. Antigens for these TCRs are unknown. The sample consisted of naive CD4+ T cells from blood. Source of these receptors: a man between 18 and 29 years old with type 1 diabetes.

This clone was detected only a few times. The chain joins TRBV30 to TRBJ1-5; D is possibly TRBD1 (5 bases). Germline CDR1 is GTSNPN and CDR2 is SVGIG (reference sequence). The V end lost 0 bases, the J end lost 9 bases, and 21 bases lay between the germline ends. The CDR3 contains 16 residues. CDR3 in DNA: TGTGCCTGGAGTGTAATGCCCGGGACGGCATCGGGGCCCCAGCATTTT. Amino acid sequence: CAWSVMPGTASGPQHF. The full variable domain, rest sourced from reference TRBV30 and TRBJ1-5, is SQTIHQWPATLVQPVGSPLSLECTVEGTSNPNLYWYRQAAGRGLQLLFYSVGIGQISSEVPQNLSASRPQDRQFILSSKKLLLSDSGFYLCAWSVMPGTASGPQHFGDGTRLSIL.

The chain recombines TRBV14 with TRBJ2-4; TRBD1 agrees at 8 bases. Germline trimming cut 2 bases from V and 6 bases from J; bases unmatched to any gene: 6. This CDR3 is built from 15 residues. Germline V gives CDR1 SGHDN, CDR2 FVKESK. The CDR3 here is CASSQRTGIPNIQYF. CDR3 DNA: TGTGCCAGCAGCCAAAGGACAGGGATCCCAAACATTCAGTACTTC.

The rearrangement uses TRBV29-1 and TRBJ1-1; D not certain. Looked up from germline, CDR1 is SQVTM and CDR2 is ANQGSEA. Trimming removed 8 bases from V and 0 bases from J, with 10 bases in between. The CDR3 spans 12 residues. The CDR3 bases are TGCAGCCACGCGAGATTGAACACTGAAGCTTTCTTT. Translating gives CSHARLNTEAFF. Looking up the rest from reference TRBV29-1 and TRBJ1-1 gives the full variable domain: SAVISQKPSRDICQRGTSLTIQCQVDSQVTMMFWYRQQPGQSLTLIATANQGSEATYESGFVIDKFPISRPNLTFSTLTVSNMSPEDSSIYLCSHARLNTEAFFGQGTRLTVV.

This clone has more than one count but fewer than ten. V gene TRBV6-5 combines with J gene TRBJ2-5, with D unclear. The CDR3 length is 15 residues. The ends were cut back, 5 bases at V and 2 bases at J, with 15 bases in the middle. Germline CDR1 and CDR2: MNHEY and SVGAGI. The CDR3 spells CASSGFGPKQETQYF. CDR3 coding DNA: TGTGCCAGCAGTGGTTTTGGACCGAAACAAGAGACCCAGTACTTC.

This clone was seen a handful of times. CDR3 amino acids: CAISASRASGNQPQHF. The CDR3 DNA is TGTGCCATCAGTGCCTCCCGGGCCTCTGGCAATCAGCCCCAGCATTTT. The chain has TRBV10-3 and TRBJ1-5; D unclear. CDR1 is ENHRY and CDR2 is SYGVKD in the germline V gene. This CDR3 spans 16 amino acids. V lost 4 bases, J lost 2 bases, and 15 bases lay in between.

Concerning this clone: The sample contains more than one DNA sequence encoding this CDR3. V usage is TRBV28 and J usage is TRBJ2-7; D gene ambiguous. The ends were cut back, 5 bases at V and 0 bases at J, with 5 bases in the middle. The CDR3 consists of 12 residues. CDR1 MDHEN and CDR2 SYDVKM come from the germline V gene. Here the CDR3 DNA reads TGTGCCAGCAGTCCGAGCTCCTACGAGCAGTACTTC. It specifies CASSPSSYEQYF. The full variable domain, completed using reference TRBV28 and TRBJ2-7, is DVKVTQSSRYLVKRTGEKVFLECVQDMDHENMFWYRQDPGLGLRLIYFSYDVKMKEKGDIPEGYSVSREKKERFSLILESASTNQTSMYLCASSPSSYEQYFGPGTRLTVT.

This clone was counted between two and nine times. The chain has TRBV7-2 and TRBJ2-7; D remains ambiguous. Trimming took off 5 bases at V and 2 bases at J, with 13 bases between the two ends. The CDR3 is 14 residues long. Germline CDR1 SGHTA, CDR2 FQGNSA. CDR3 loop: CASSRLGRPYEQYF. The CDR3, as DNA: TGTGCCAGCAGCCGACTTGGACGTCCCTACGAGCAGTACTTC.

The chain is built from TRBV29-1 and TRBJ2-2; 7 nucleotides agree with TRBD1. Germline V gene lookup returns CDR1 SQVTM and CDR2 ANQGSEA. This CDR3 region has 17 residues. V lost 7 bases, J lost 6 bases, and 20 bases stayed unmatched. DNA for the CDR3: TGCAGCGCCTCCGGACAGGATTCGATAGCTATGGCCGGGGAGCTGTTTTTT. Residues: CSASGQDSIAMAGELFF.

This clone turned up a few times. The CDR3 reads CAWSLLTSPGELFF. The CDR3 DNA reads as TGTGCCTGGAGTTTGCTGACTAGCCCCGGGGAGCTGTTTTTT. The chain is built from TRBV30 and TRBJ2-2; 7 nucleotides align to TRBD2. Per the germline V gene, CDR1 is GTSNPN and CDR2 is SVGIG (reference sequence). With 2 bases clipped from V and 6 bases from J, the junction kept 6 bases outside the gene matches. The CDR3 loop spans 14 amino acids.

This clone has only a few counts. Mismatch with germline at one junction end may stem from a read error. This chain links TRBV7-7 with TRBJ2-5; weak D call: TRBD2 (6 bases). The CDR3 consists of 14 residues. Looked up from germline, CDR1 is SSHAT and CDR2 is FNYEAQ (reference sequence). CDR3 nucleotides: TGTGCTAGCAGCTTAGCGGCGATGGCAGAGACCCAGTACTTC. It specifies CASSLAAMAETQYF.

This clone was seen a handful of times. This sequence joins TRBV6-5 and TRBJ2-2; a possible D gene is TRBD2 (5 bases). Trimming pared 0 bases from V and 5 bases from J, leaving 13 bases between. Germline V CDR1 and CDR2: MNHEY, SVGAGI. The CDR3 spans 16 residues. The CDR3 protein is CASSYSIAQPTGELFF. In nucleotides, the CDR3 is TGTGCCAGCAGTTACTCGATAGCGCAGCCGACCGGGGAGCTGTTTTTT.

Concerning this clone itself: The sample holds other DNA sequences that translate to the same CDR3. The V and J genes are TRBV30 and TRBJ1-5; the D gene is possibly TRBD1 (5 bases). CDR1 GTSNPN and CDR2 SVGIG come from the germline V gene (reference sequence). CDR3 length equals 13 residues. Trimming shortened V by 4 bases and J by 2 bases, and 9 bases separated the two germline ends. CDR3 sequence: CAWNRGGNQPQHF. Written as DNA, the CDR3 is TGTGCCTGGAATAGAGGGGGCAATCAGCCCCAGCATTTT.

The CDR3 coding sequence is TGTGCCAGCAGCCAACTTCTTGGTGGAGGCAGCCTCAATGAGCAGTTCTTC. It specifies CASSQLLGGGSLNEQFF. V usage is TRBV4-2 and J usage is TRBJ2-1; a possible D gene is TRBD2 (5 bases). Trimming removed 2 bases from V and 6 bases from J, with 20 bases in between. The CDR3 runs 17 residues. In germline, CDR1 is LGHNA, CDR2 YNFKEQ.

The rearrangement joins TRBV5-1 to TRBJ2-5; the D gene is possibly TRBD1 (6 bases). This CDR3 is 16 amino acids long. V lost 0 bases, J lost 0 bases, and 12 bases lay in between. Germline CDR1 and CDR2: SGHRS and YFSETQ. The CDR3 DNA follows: TGCGCCAGCAGCTTGGCTGGACAGAAGTACCAAGAGACCCAGTACTTC. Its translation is CASSLAGQKYQETQYF.

Written as DNA, the CDR3 is TGTGCCAGCAGCTTGGCAACGGACGGGACCGGGGAGCTGTTTTTT. Translation gives CASSLATDGTGELFF. The chain recombines TRBV5-4 with TRBJ2-2; no clear D gene. Trimming took off 0 bases at V and 5 bases at J, with 11 bases between the two ends. Germline V lookup: CDR1 SGHNT, CDR2 YYREEE (reference sequence). The CDR3 contains 15 residues.

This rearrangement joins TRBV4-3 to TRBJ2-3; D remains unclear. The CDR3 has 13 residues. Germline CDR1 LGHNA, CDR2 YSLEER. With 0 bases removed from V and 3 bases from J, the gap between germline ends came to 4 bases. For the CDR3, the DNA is TGCGCCAGCAGCCAAGATTGGACAGATACGCAGTATTTT. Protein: CASSQDWTDTQYF.

The CDR3: CASSLGDLIHEQYF. The CDR3 DNA reads as TGCGCCAGCAGCTTGGGGGATCTGATCCACGAGCAGTACTTC. The V call is TRBV5-1, the J call TRBJ2-7; D is uncertain. CDR1 is SGHRS and CDR2 is YFSETQ in the germline V gene. The V end lost 0 bases, the J end lost 5 bases, and 12 bases lay between the germline ends. The CDR3 sequence is 14 residues long.

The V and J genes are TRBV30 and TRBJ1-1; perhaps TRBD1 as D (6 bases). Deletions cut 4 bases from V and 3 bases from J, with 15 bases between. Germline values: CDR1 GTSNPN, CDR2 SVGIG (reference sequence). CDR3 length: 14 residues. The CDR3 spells CAWKRRRGDTEAFF. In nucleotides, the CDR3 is TGTGCCTGGAAAAGGAGGAGGGGGGACACTGAAGCTTTCTTT.

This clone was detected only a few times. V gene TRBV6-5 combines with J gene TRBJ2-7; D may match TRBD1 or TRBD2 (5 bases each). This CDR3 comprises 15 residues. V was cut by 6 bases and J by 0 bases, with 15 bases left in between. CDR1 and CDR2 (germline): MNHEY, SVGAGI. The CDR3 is CASRPSGALSYEQYF. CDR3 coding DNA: TGTGCCAGCAGACCCTCCGGGGCCCTCTCCTACGAGCAGTACTTC.

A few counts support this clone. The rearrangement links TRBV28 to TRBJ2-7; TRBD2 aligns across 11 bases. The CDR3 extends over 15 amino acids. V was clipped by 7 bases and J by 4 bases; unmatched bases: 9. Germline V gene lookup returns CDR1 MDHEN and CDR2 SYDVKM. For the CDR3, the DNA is TGTGCCAGCAACCCCACTAGCGGGAGCATATACGAGCAGTACTTC. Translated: CASNPTSGSIYEQYF.

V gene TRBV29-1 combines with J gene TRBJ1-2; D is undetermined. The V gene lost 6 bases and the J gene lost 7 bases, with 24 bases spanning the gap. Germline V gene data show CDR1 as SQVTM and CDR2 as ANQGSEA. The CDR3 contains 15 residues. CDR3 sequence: CSVTPPPGAMGGYTF. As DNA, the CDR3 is TGCAGCGTCACCCCCCCACCGGGAGCGATGGGTGGCTACACCTTC.

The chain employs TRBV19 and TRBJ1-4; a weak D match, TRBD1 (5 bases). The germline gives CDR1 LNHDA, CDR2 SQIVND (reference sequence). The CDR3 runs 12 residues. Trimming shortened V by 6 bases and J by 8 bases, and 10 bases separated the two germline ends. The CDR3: CASSPRGEKLFF. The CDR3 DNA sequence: TGTGCCAGTAGCCCTAGGGGCGAAAAACTGTTTTTT.

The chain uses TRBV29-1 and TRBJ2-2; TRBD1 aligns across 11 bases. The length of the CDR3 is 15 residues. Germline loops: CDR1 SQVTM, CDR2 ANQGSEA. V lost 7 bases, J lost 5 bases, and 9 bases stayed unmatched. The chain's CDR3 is CSGDGTGGRTGELFF. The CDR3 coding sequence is TGCAGCGGGGATGGGACAGGGGGAAGGACCGGGGAGCTGTTTTTT.

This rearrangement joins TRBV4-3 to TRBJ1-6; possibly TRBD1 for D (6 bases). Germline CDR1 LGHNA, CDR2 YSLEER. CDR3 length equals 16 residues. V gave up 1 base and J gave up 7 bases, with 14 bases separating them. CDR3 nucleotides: TGCGCCAGCAGCCAAGGTCCGGGGGCGAGGAATTCACCCCTCCACTTT. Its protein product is CASSQGPGARNSPLHF.

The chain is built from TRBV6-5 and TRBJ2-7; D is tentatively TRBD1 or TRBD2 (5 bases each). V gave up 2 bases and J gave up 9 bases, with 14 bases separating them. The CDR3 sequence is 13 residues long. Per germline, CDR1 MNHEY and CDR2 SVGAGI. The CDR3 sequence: CASSYNRGRGQYF. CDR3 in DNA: TGTGCCAGCAGTTACAACCGGGGAAGGGGGCAGTACTTC.

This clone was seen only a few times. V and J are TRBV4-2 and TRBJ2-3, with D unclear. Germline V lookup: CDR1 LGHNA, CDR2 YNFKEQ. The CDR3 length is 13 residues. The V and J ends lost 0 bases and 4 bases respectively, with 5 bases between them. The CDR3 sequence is CASSQDNADTQYF. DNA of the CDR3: TGTGCCAGCAGCCAAGACAACGCAGATACGCAGTATTTT.

The DNA of the CDR3 is TGCGCCAGCAGCCCGGGACAGCCGACCTACGAGCAGTACTTC. Protein sequence: CASSPGQPTYEQYF. The V and J genes are TRBV5-1 and TRBJ2-7; 7 nucleotides match TRBD1. Trimming cost V 4 bases and J 2 bases; bases outside gene matches: 6. Per germline, CDR1 SGHRS and CDR2 YFSETQ. The CDR3 covers 14 residues. The full variable domain, in which reference TRBV5-1 and TRBJ2-7 provide the parts outside the CDR3, is KAGVTQTPRYLIKTRGQQVTLSCSPISGHRSVSWYQQTPGQGLQFLFEYFSETQRNKGNFPGRFSGRQFSNSRSEMNVSTLELGDSALYLCASSPGQPTYEQYFGPGTRLTVT.